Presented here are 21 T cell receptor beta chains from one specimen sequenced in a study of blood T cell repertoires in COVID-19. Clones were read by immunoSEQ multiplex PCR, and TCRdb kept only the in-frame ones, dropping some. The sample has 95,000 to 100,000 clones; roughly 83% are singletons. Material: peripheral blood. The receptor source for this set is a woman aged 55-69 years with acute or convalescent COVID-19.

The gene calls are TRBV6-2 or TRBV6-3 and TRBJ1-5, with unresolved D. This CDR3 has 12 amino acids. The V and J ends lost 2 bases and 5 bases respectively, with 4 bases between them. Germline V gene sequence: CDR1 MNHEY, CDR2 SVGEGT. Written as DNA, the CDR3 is TGTGCCAGCAGTTACCGAGATCAGCCCCAGCATTTT. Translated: CASSYRDQPQHF.

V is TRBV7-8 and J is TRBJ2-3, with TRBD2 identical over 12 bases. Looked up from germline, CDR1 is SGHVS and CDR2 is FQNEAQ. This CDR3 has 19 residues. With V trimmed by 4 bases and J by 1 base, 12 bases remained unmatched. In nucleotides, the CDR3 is TGTGCCAGCAGCTCCCTCACCGGGCGACTAGCGGGGGGCACAGATACGCAGTATTTT. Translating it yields CASSSLTGRLAGGTDTQYF.

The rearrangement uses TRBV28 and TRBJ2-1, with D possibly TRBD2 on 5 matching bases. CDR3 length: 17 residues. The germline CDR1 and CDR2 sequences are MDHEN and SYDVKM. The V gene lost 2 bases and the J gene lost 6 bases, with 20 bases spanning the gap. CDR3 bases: TGTGCCAGCAGTTTAAAATTTGGGATAGGAGGTGGCAATGAGCAGTTCTTC. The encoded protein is CASSLKFGIGGGNEQFF.

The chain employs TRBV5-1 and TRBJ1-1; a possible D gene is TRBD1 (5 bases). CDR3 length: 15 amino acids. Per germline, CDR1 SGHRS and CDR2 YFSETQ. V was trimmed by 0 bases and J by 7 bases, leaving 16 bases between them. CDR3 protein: CASSLGTRQGGEAFF. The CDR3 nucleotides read TGCGCCAGCAGCTTGGGTACTCGTCAGGGAGGTGAAGCTTTCTTT.

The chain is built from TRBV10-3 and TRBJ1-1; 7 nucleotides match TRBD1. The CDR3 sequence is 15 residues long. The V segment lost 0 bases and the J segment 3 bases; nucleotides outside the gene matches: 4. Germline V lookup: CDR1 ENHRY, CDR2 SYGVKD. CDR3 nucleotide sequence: TGTGCCATCAGTGAGTCGCGGACAGGCTACACTGAAGCTTTCTTT. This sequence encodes CAISESRTGYTEAFF.

CDR3 amino acids: CASRIQGGEQFF. For the CDR3, the DNA is TGTGCCAGCAGAATCCAGGGGGGTGAGCAGTTCTTC. V is TRBV13 and J is TRBJ2-1; D is perhaps TRBD1 (7 bases). The CDR3 contains 12 residues. The germline V and J ends were trimmed by 6 bases and 9 bases, with 12 bases remaining between them. CDR1 and CDR2 (germline): PRHDT, FYEKMQ (reference sequence).

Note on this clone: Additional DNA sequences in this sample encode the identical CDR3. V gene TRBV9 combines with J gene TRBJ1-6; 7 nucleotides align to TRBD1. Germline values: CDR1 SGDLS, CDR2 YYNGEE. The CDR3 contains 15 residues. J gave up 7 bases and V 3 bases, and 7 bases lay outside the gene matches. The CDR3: CASSGTGTENSPLHF. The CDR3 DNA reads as TGTGCCAGCAGCGGTACCGGGACAGAGAATTCACCCCTCCACTTT. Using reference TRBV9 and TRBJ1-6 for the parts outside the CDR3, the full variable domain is DSGVTQTPKHLITATGQRVTLRCSPRSGDLSVYWYQQSLDQGLQFLIQYYNGEERAKGNILERFSAQQFPDLHSELNLSSLELGDSALYFCASSGTGTENSPLHFGNGTRLTVT.

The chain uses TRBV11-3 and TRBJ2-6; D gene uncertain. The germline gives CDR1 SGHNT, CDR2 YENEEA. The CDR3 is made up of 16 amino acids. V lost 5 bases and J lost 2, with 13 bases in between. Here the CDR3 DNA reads TGTGCCAGCAGCGAATACGACGGAGCTGGGGCCAACGTCCTGACTTTC. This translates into CASSEYDGAGANVLTF.

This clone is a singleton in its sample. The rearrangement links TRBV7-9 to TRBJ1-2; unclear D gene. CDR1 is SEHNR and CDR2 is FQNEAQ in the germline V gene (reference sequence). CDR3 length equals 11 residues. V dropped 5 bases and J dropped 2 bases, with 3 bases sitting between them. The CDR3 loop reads CASSQNYGYTF. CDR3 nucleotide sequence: TGTGCCAGCAGCCAGAACTATGGCTACACCTTC.

The CDR3 is CASTTGSGNTEAFF. CDR3 in DNA: TGTGCCAGCACCACAGGGTCGGGAAACACTGAAGCTTTCTTT. This chain uses TRBV6-5 with TRBJ1-1, with TRBD1 as a possible D gene (6 bases). The CDR3 is made up of 14 amino acids. CDR1 MNHEY and CDR2 SVGAGI come from the germline V gene. Trimming left V 7 bases short and J 2 bases short, with 14 bases between.

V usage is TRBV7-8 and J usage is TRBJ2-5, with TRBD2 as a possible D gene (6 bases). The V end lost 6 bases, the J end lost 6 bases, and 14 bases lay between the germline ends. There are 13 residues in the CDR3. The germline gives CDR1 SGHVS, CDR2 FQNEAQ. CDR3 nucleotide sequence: TGTGCCAGCAGTCCGGGCGGGGTAAAGACCCAGTACTTC. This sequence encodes CASSPGGVKTQYF.

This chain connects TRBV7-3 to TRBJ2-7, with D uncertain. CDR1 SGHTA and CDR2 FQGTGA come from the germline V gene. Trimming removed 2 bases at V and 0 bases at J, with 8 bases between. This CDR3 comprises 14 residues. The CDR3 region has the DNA TGTGCCAGCAGCTTAGGAGCCGGCTCCTACGAGCAGTACTTC. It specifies CASSLGAGSYEQYF.

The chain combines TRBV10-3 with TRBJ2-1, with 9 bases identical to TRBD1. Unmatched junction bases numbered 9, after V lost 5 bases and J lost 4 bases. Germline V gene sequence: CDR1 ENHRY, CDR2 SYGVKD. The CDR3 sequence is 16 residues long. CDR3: CAISPRSQGAYNEQFF. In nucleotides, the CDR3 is TGTGCCATCAGTCCCCGGTCACAGGGGGCTTACAATGAGCAGTTCTTC.

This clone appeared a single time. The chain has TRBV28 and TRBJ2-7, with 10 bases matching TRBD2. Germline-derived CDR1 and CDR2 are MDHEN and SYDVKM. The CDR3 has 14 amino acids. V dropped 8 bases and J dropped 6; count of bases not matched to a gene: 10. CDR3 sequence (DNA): TGTGCCAGCTCACCGGGACTAGCGTTAGGCGAGCAGTACTTC. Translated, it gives CASSPGLALGEQYF.

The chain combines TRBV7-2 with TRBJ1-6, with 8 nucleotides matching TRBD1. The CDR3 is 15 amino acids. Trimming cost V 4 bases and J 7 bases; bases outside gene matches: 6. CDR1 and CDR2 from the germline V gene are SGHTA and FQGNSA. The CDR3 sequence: CASSSGQAQNSPLHF. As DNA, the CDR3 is TGTGCCAGCAGCTCGGGACAGGCGCAAAATTCACCCCTCCACTTT.

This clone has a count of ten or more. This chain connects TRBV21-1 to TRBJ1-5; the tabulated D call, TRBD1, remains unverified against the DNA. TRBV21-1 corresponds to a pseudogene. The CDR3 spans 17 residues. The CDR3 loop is CASSARRSGEGNQPQHF. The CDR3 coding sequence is TGTGCCAGCTCCGCCCGGCGATCAGGGGAAGGAAATCAGCCCCAGCATTTT.

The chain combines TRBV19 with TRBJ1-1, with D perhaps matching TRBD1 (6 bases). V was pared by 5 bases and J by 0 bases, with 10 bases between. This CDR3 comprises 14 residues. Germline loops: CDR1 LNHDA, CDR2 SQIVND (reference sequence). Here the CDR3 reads CASSPDRLNTEAFF. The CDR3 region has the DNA TGTGCCAGTAGTCCTGACAGGTTGAACACTGAAGCTTTCTTT.

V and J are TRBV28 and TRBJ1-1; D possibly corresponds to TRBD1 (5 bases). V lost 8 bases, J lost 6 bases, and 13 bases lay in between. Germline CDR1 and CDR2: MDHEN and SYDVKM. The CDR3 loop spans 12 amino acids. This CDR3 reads CASGSRGAEAFF. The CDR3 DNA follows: TGTGCCAGCGGATCCCGGGGGGCTGAAGCTTTCTTT.

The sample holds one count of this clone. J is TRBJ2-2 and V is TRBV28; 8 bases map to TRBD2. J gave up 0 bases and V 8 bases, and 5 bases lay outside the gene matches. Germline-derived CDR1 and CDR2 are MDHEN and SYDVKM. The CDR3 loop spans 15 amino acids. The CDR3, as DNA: TGTGCCAGCTCCAGCGGGGGTACGAACACCGGGGAGCTGTTTTTT. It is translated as CASSSGGTNTGELFF.

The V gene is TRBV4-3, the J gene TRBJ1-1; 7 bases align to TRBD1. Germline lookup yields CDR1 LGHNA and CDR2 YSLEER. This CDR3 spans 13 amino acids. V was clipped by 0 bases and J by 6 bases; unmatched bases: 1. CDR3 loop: CASSQDQGAEAFF. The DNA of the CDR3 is TGCGCCAGCAGCCAAGATCAGGGGGCTGAAGCTTTCTTT.

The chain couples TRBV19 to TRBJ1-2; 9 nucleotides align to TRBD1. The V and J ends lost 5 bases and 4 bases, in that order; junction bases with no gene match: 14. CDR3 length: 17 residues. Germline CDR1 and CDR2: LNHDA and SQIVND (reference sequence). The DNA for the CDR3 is TGTGCCAGTAGTGTACCGGGACAGGGACCTTCGGGCTATGGCTACACCTTC. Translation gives CASSVPGQGPSGYGYTF.